This T cell receptor (beta chain) appears in the sequencing data of a study of beta chain features in type 1 diabetes. Study in general: All samples together contributed 100 million to 120 million sorted cells for examination. Findings and caveats of the study: Type 1 diabetes patients showed a moderate but significant shortening of TCRB CDR3s in all four CD4+ subsets.

Every isolated RNA sample was fully reverse transcribed, so sequencing captured expressed TCRB transcripts. Assay: immunoSEQ multiplex PCR; the TCRdb copy retains only in-frame clones and omits some. Here the sample spans 300,000 to 450,000 clones, about 10% being singletons. The CDR3 has 15 residues. Between the trimmed V and J ends, which lost 5 bases and 7 bases, there was a span of 17 bases. The germline CDR1 and CDR2 sequences are SEHNR and FQNEAQ (reference sequence). Sorting of CD4+ naive, central memory, regulatory and stem cell-like memory cells was performed via CD45RO/CCR7/CD25/CD127/CD95/CD27. This clone was detected a few times. The antigen is not known.

The chain has TRBV7-9 and TRBJ2-2, with D perhaps being TRBD1 or TRBD2 (5 bases each). The material sequenced was central memory CD4+ T cells from blood. The sequence derives from a man between 25 and 39 years old with type 1 diabetes. CDR3 sequence (DNA): TGTGCCAGCAGCCCAGGGACCGGAAGGGACGGGGAGCTGTTTTTT. The encoded protein is CASSPGTGRDGELFF.